This TCR beta chain was obtained from a study of T cell repertoires in cytomegalovirus infection. Study-wide findings and caveats: HLA-C-restricted CMV clonotypes gave the most frequent clonotype in two of eight donors.

Each CDR3 protein is one row after TCRdb ran MiXCR on the reads. The table has 680,000 or so distinct CDR3 sequences, 30% to 40% seen once. V lost 5 bases and J 3 bases, leaving 13 bases between the germline ends. Per the germline V gene, CDR1 is SGHTA and CDR2 is FQGNSA. The CDR3 has 14 residues. This clonotype was seen a handful of times. What it recognizes is unknown. This sample comprised cultured PBMCs, obtained from culture after CMV antigen stimulation. This chain links TRBV7-2 with TRBJ2-5; either TRBD1 or TRBD2 may supply D (6 bases each). The sequence was obtained from a human donor in good health (CMV status not recorded). Some clones in this sample may be carry-over from other donors' samples. CDR3 sequence (DNA): TGTGCCAGCAGCCCCAGGAGGGGGGAAGAGACCCAGTACTTC. This encodes CASSPRRGEETQYF.